This TCR beta chain was profiled in a study of B cell selection in AIRE deficiency. The study, taken as a whole, reports: Patient Tconv and Treg cells showed healthy-like TCRBV usage, CDR3 length, diversity.

Per the germline V gene, CDR1 is LNHDA and CDR2 is SQIVND (reference sequence). This CDR3 region has 14 residues. Trimming took 7 bases from V and 10 from J, leaving 19 bases between them. Regulatory T cells were sorted as CD4+CD25hiCD127low/negative. TCRdb's copy holds only in-frame clones and misses some; the assay was immunoSEQ multiplex PCR. The data contain about 21,000 clones, about 94% of them seen just once; the ten biggest clones take up 1.5% to 2.5%. To note about this clone: Antigen specificity is unknown.

This rearrangement joins TRBV19 to TRBJ1-4, with D possibly matching TRBD1 (5 bases). The sequence derives from a human donor with AIRE deficiency. Input material: Tregs sorted from PBMCs. The CDR3 protein is CASTEGREFGKLFF. The CDR3 DNA follows: TGTGCCAGTACCGAGGGGAGGGAATTCGGAAAACTGTTTTTT. The full variable domain, with the rest looked up from reference TRBV19 and TRBJ1-4, is DGGITQSPKYLFRKEGQNVTLSCEQNLNHDAMYWYRQDPGQGLRLIYYSQIVNDFQKGDIAEGYSVSREKKESFPLTVTSAQKNPTAFYLCASTEGREFGKLFFGSGTQLSVL.